This is a list of T cell receptor beta chains from one sample in a study of CD8+ T cells in alopecia areata. The table came from immunoSEQ multiplex PCR; TCRdb's copy has only in-frame clones and leaves some out. The sample consists of 150,000 to 250,000 clones, over 45% of them appearing once. The sequencing used CD4+ T cells sorted from blood, collected at week 24, from a patient treated with tofacitinib. Source of these receptors: a human donor with alopecia areata. The CDR3 runs from the conserved cysteine through the conserved F or W. Fields, in order: D gene, J gene, V gene, clone size, CDR3 DNA, CDR3 protein. A D gene is named only where the DNA matches it firmly. Where a row states a size, it is once, few, many or the class of an expanded clone; other rows omit it.

-	TRBJ1-5	TRBV9	-	TGTGCCAGCAGCGTAGAGCCCGGCTTCGATCAGCCCCAGCATTTT	CASSVEPGFDQPQHF
TRBD1	TRBJ1-2	TRBV9	-	TGTGCCAGCAGCCTAGGGACAGCTAACTATGGCTACACCTTC	CASSLGTANYGYTF
-	TRBJ2-1	TRBV29-1	-	TGCAGCGTTCGAACGACTTCTTACAATGAGCAGTTCTTC	CSVRTTSYNEQFF
TRBD2	TRBJ2-1	TRBV6-5	few	TGTGCCAGCCTCGGACTAGAGGTTGAGTTCTTC	CASLGLEVEFF
-	TRBJ2-3	TRBV25-1	-	TGTGCCAGCAGTGAGCAGGGGCGTCCCACAGATACGCAGTATTTT	CASSEQGRPTDTQYF
-	TRBJ1-2	TRBV6-6	-	TGTGCCAGCAGTTACTCGGACAGCTATGGCTACACCTTC	CASSYSDSYGYTF
TRBD1	TRBJ2-3	TRBV25-1	-	TGTGCCAGCGGACAGGGGAGCACAGATACGCAGTATTTT	CASGQGSTDTQYF
-	TRBJ1-2	TRBV10-3	-	TGTGCCATCAGTGAGGCAGGTTATGGCTACACCTTC	CAISEAGYGYTF
-	TRBJ2-7	TRBV7-9	many	TGTGCCAGCAGCGATGTGGGGGTGGGCGAGCAGTACTTC	CASSDVGVGEQYF
-	TRBJ1-1	TRBV4-2	-	TGTGCCAGCAGCCAAGTACGGGGTTTAGAGAACACTGAAGCTTTCTTT	CASSQVRGLENTEAFF
TRBD2	TRBJ2-3	TRBV30	-	TGTGCCTGGGCGAGACTAGCGGGAACAGATACGCAGTATTTT	CAWARLAGTDTQYF
TRBD1	TRBJ2-7	TRBV27	-	TGTGCCAGCGGGGACAGGGGGCGTAGGCAGTACTTC	CASGDRGRRQYF
-	TRBJ2-5	TRBV5-4	few	TGTGCCAGCAGCTTGACTAGACAAGAGACCCAGTACTTC	CASSLTRQETQYF
-	TRBJ2-2	TRBV5-6	-	TGTGCCAGCAGCTTTAACGGCAGGGCAACCGGGGAGCTGTTTTTT	CASSFNGRATGELFF
TRBD1	TRBJ1-1	TRBV5-4	few	TGTGCCAGCAGCGCGGACAGGGCTGAAGCTTTCTTT	CASSADRAEAFF
-	TRBJ2-1	TRBV10-3	few	TGTGCCATCAAGGCGGGGCTGGTTAATGAGCAGTTCTTC	CAIKAGLVNEQFF
TRBD2	TRBJ2-1	TRBV9	-	TGTGCCAGCAGCGTAGAGGGACTAGCGGGAGGTTCCTACAATGAGCAGTTCTTC	CASSVEGLAGGSYNEQFF
TRBD2	TRBJ2-3	TRBV7-6	once	TGTGCCAGCAGCGGGGGAGCGGGGGACACAGATACGCAGTATTTT	CASSGGAGDTDTQYF
-	TRBJ1-2	TRBV25-1	few	TGTGCCAGCAGTGAATTTCTGGGTACTAACTATGGCTACACCTTC	CASSEFLGTNYGYTF
TRBD1	TRBJ1-2	TRBV29-1	-	TGCAGCGCCGCCCCCGCCAGGGGGGGGACCTATGGCTACACCTTC	CSAAPARGGTYGYTF
TRBD2	TRBJ2-5	TRBV29-1	-	TGCAGCGTTGAAAAGCGGGGAAGGGAGACCCAGTACTTC	CSVEKRGRETQYF
TRBD1	TRBJ1-1	TRBV29-1	-	TGCAGCGTTAAGCAGGGGGTGGGCACTGAAGCTTTCTTT	CSVKQGVGTEAFF
TRBD1	TRBJ1-5	TRBV6-5	many	TGTGCCAGCAGTTACACCTGGACAGGTGATCAGCCCCAGCATTTT	CASSYTWTGDQPQHF
-	TRBJ2-3	TRBV4-1	-	TGCGCCAGCAGCCGAGAAACAACTTCGGATACGCAGTATTTT	CASSRETTSDTQYF
-	TRBJ1-2	TRBV27	once	TGTGCCAGCAGAGTTTGGCAGGGGCCCGCCTATGGCTACACCTTC	CASRVWQGPAYGYTF
TRBD1	TRBJ2-5	TRBV5-1	once	TGCGCCAGCAGCTTGGCGGCAGGGGGCCAAGAGACCCAGTACTTC	CASSLAAGGQETQYF
TRBD1	TRBJ2-5	TRBV28	-	TGTGCCAGCCTTTCCCCGGGACAGGGTCAGGAGACCCAGTACTTC	CASLSPGQGQETQYF
TRBD1	TRBJ2-3	TRBV9	-	TGTGCCAGCAGCAGATGGACAGGGCGCGGGGACACAGCAGATACGCAGTATTTT	CASSRWTGRGDTADTQYF
TRBD1	TRBJ1-4	TRBV4-3	-	TGCGCCAGCAGCCAGGTCGACAGGGTGGGAGAAAAACTGTTTTTT	CASSQVDRVGEKLFF
-	TRBJ2-1	TRBV7-3	-	TGTGCCAGCAGCCTCACTAGAGCCAATGAGCAGTTCTTC	CASSLTRANEQFF
TRBD1	TRBJ2-6	TRBV27	-	TGTGCCAGCGGGACAGCCCGACTCTCTGGGGCCAACGTCCTGACTTTC	CASGTARLSGANVLTF
-	TRBJ1-2	TRBV5-4	-	TGTGCCAGCAGCCTGCCAGTTAACTATGGCTACACCTTC	CASSLPVNYGYTF
-	TRBJ2-3	TRBV7-2	few	TGTGCCAGCAGCCCAGGGCTAGAGGCAGATACGCAGTATTTT	CASSPGLEADTQYF
TRBD2	TRBJ2-3	TRBV9	-	TGTGCCAGCAGCTTACCTAGCGGGAGTAATACGCAGTATTTT	CASSLPSGSNTQYF
TRBD1	TRBJ1-5	TRBV4-2	-	TGTGCCAGCAGCCAAGATTTGCAGGGGGCCACCTCTAATCAGCCCCAGCATTTT	CASSQDLQGATSNQPQHF
TRBD2	TRBJ2-5	TRBV2	-	TGTGCCAGCGACGGACTAGCGGGAGGGGAAGAGACCCAGTACTTC	CASDGLAGGEETQYF
TRBD1	TRBJ2-7	TRBV18	-	TGTGCCAGCTCACCGCGGGGACAGGGGGGCGAGCAGTACTTC	CASSPRGQGGEQYF
-	TRBJ2-1	TRBV4-3	-	TGCGCCAGCAGCCAACAAGGGGCAATTTACAATGAGCAGTTCTTC	CASSQQGAIYNEQFF
-	TRBJ2-3	TRBV10-3	-	TGTGCCATCAGTGAGTCCGCGGCCACGGACGACGCCGATACGCAGTATTTT	CAISESAATDDADTQYF
TRBD2	TRBJ2-3	TRBV7-3	once	TGTGCCAGCAGCTTTAGCGGGAGTGAAGATACGCAGTATTTT	CASSFSGSEDTQYF
-	TRBJ1-2	TRBV28	-	TGTGCCAGCGGAGTCGTCTTGAACTATGGCTACACCTTC	CASGVVLNYGYTF
TRBD2	TRBJ2-3	TRBV20-1	-	TGCAGTGCTCAGTGGGGGGGTACGCAGTATTTT	CSAQWGGTQYF
-	TRBJ1-4	TRBV11-1	-	TGTGCCAGCAGCTTTACACAGGCAACTAATGAAAAACTGTTTTTT	CASSFTQATNEKLFF
-	TRBJ1-2	TRBV5-4	-	TGTGCCAGCAGCTTGGACGTCCTAATACCCTCCTATGGCTACACCTTC	CASSLDVLIPSYGYTF
-	TRBJ2-5	TRBV5-4	few	TGTGCCAGCAGCCCCCCGGGGTTACAAGAGACCCAGTACTTC	CASSPPGLQETQYF
-	TRBJ1-2	TRBV5-4	-	TGTGCCAGCATACCCCAGGGCGACTATGGCTACACCTTC	CASIPQGDYGYTF
-	TRBJ1-2	TRBV5-6	-	TGTGCCAGCAGCTTGAGGCCTTATGGCTACACCTTC	CASSLRPYGYTF
TRBD2	TRBJ2-4	TRBV28	-	TGTGCCAGCAGGTCTAGCGGGAGTGAAAACATTCAGTACTTC	CASRSSGSENIQYF
-	TRBJ1-2	TRBV7-2	-	TGTGCCAGCAGCTTAGCCCCACAGGGAAGGGGATATGGCTACACCTTC	CASSLAPQGRGYGYTF
-	TRBJ2-3	TRBV5-6	-	TGTGCCAGCAGCTCCCAGGGAGGAGATACGCAGTATTTT	CASSSQGGDTQYF
-	TRBJ1-2	TRBV9	few	TGTGCCAGCAGCGTCGACATCGGGGGTAGCTATGGCTACACCTTC	CASSVDIGGSYGYTF
TRBD1	TRBJ2-7	TRBV29-1	few	TGCAGCGTTGTTGGACAGGAGTCTTCCTACGAGCAGTACTTC	CSVVGQESSYEQYF